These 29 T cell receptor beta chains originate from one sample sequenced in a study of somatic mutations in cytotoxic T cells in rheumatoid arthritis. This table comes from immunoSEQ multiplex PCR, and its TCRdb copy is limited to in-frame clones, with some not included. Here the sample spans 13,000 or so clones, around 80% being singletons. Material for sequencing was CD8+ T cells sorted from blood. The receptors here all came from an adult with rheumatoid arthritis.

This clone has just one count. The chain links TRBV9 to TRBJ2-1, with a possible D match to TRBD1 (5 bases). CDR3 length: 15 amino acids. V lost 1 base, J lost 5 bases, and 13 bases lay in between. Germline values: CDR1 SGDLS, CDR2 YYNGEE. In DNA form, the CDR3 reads TGTGCCAGCAGCGTATCAGGGATTGGGCACAATGAGCAGTTCTTC. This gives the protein CASSVSGIGHNEQFF.

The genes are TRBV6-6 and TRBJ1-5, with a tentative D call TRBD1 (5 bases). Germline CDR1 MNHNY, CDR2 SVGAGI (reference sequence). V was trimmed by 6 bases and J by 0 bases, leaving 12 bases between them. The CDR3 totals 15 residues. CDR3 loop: CASSHAQGSNQPQHF. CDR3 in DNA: TGTGCCAGCAGCCATGCGCAGGGTAGCAATCAGCCCCAGCATTTT.

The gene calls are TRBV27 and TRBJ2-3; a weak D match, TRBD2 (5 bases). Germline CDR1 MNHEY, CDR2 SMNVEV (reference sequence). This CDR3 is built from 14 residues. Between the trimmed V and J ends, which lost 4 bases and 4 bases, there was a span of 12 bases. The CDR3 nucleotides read TGTGCCAGCAGTTCCGGGGTTTACGCAGATACGCAGTATTTT. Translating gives CASSSGVYADTQYF.

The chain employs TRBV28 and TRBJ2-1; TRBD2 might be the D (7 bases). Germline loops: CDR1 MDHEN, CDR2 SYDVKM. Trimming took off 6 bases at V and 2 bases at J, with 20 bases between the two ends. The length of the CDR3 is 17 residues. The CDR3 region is CASRRGGGGLPYNEQFF. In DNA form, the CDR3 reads TGTGCCAGCAGGAGGGGGGGTGGGGGCCTTCCCTACAATGAGCAGTTCTTC.

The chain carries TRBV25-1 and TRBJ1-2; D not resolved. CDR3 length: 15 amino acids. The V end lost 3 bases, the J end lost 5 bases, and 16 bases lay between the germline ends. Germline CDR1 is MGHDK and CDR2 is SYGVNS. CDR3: CASSDQTEGSYGYTF. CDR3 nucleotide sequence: TGTGCCAGCAGTGACCAGACGGAAGGCTCATATGGCTACACCTTC.

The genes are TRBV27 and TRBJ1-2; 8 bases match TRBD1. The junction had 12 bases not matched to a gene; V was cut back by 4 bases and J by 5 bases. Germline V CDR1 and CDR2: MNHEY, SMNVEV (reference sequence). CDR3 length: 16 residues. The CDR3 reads CASSSSATGVLYGYTF. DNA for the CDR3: TGTGCCAGCAGTTCCTCCGCGACAGGGGTATTGTATGGCTACACCTTC.

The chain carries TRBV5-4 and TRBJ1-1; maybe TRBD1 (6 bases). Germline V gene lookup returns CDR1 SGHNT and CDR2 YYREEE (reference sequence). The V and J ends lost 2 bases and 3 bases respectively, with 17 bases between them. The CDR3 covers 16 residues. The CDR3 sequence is CASSFRGGGGDTEAFF. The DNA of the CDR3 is TGTGCCAGCAGCTTCCGGGGGGGCGGCGGGGACACTGAAGCTTTCTTT.

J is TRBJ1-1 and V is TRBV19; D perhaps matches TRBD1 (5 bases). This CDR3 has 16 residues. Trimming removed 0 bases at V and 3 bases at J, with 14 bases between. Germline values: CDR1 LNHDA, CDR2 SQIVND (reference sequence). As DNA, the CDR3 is TGTGCCAGTAGTATAGAGATATGGGGGACTTACACTGAAGCTTTCTTT. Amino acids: CASSIEIWGTYTEAFF.

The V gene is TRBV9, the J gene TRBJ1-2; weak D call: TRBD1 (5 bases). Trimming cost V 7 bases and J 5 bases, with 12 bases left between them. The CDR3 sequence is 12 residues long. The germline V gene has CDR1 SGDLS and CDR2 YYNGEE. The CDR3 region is CASGGKVYGYTF. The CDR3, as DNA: TGTGCCAGCGGGGGAAAAGTTTATGGCTACACCTTC. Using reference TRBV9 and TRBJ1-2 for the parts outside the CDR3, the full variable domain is DSGVTQTPKHLITATGQRVTLRCSPRSGDLSVYWYQQSLDQGLQFLIQYYNGEERAKGNILERFSAQQFPDLHSELNLSSLELGDSALYFCASGGKVYGYTFGSGTRLTVV.

The CDR3 loop reads CASSSQRNEQFF. CDR3 sequence (DNA): TGTGCCAGCAGCTCCCAGCGCAATGAGCAGTTCTTC. The chain employs TRBV7-9 and TRBJ2-1; D unresolved. Trimming took 4 bases from V and 6 from J, leaving 7 bases between them. Germline V gene sequence: CDR1 SEHNR, CDR2 FQNEAQ (reference sequence). CDR3 size: 12 residues.

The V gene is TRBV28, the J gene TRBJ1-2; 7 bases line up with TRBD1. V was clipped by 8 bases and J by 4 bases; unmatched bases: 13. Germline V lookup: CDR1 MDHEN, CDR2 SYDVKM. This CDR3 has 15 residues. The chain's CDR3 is CASHRTGQNRYGYTF. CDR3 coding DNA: TGTGCCAGCCATCGGACAGGCCAAAACCGCTATGGCTACACCTTC.

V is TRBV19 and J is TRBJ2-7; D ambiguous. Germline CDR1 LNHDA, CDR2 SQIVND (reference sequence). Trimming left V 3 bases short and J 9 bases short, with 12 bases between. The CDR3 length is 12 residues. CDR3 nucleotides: TGTGCCAGTAGTATCCACCGCAGCCCGCAGTACTTC. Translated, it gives CASSIHRSPQYF.

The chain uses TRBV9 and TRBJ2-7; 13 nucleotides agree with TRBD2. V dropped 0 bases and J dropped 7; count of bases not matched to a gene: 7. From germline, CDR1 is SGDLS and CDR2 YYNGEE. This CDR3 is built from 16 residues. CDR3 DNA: TGTGCCAGCAGCGTAGGGGGACTAGCGGGAACTTGGGAGCAGTACTTC. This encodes CASSVGGLAGTWEQYF.

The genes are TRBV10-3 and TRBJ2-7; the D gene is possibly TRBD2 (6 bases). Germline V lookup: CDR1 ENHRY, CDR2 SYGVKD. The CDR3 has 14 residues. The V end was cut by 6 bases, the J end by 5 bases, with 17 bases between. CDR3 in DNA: TGTGCCATCAGCCTGGGAGGCCTCGGGAACGAGCAGTACTTC. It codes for CAISLGGLGNEQYF.

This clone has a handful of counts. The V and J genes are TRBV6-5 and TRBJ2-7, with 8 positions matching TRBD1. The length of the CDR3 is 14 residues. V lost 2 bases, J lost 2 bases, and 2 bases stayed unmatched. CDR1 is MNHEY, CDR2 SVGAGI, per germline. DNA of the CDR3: TGTGCCAGCAGTTACGGGACAGGCGCCTACGAGCAGTACTTC. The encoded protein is CASSYGTGAYEQYF.

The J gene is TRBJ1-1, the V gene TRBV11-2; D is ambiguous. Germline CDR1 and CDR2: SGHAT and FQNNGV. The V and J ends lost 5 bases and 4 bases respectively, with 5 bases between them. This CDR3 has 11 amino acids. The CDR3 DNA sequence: TGTGCCAGCAGCCAGACCACTGAAGCTTTCTTT. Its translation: CASSQTTEAFF.

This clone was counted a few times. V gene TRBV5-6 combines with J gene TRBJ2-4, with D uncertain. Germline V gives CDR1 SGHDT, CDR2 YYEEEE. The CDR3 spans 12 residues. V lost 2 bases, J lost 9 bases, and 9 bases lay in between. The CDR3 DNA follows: TGTGCCAGCAGCTTAGGTCTCGGCATTCAGTACTTC. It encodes CASSLGLGIQYF.

In DNA, the CDR3 is TGTGCCAGTAGTATAAAATCCCCTGGAGAGCAGTTCTTC. This translates into CASSIKSPGEQFF. This chain uses TRBV19 with TRBJ2-1; D gene unclear. The CDR3 has 13 residues. Looked up from germline, CDR1 is LNHDA and CDR2 is SQIVND (reference sequence). Trimming took 2 bases from V and 10 from J, leaving 12 bases between them.

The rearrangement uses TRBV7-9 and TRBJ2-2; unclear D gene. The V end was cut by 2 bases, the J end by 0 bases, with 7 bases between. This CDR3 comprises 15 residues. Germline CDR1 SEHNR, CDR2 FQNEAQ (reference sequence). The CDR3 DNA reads TGTGCCAGCAGCTTAACGCCGACGAACACCGGGGAGCTGTTTTTT. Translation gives CASSLTPTNTGELFF.

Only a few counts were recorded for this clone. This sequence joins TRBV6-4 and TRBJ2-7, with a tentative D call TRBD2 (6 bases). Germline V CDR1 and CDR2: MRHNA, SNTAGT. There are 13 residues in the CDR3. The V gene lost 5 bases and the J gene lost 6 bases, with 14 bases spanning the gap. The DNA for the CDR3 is TGTGCCAGCAGTCATTCCGCGGGGCTCGAGCAGTACTTC. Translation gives CASSHSAGLEQYF.

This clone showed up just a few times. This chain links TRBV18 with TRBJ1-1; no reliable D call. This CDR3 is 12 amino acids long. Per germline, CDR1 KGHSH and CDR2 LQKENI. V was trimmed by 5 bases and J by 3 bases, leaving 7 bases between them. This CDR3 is CASSGQDTEAFF. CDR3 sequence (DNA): TGTGCCAGCTCAGGGCAGGACACTGAAGCTTTCTTT. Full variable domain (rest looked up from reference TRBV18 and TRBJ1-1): NAGVMQNPRHLVRRRGQEARLRCSPMKGHSHVYWYRQLPEEGLKFMVYLQKENIIDESGMPKERFSAEFPKEGPSILRIQQVVRGDSAAYFCASSGQDTEAFFGQGTRLTVV.

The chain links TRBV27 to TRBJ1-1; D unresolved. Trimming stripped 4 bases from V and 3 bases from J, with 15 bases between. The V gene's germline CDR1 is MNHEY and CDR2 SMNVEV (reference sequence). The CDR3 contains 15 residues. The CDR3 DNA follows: TGTGCCAGCAGTTCTCCTGCCGACGGGGACACTGAAGCTTTCTTT. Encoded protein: CASSSPADGDTEAFF.

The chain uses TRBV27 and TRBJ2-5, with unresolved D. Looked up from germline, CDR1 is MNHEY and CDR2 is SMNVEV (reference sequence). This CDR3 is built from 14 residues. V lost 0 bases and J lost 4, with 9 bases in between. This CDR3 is CASSLSGNGETQYF. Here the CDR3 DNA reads TGTGCCAGCAGTTTATCGGGAAACGGAGAGACCCAGTACTTC.

The CDR3 is CSVFDPGQVEAFF. For the CDR3, the DNA is TGCAGCGTTTTTGATCCGGGACAAGTAGAAGCTTTCTTT. This chain links TRBV29-1 with TRBJ1-1; D is possibly TRBD1 (6 bases). Per germline, CDR1 SQVTM and CDR2 ANQGSEA. CDR3 length: 13 residues. Trimming removed 5 bases at V and 8 bases at J, with 18 bases between.

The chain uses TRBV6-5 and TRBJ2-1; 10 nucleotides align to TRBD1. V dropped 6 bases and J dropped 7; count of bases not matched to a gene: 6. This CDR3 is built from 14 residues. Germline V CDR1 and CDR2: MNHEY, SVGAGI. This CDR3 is CASRPRTGGNEQFF. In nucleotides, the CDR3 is TGTGCCAGCAGACCCAGGACAGGGGGGAATGAGCAGTTCTTC.

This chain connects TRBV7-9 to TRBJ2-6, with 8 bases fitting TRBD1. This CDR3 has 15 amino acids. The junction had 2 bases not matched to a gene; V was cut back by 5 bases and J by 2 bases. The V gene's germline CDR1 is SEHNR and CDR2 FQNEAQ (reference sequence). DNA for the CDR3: TGTGCCAGCAGCCGGACAGGGACTGGGGCCAACGTCCTGACTTTC. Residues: CASSRTGTGANVLTF.

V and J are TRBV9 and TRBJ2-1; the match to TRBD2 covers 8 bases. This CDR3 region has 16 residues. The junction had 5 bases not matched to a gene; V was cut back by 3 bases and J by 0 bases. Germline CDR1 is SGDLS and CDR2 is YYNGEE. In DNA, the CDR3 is TGTGCCAGCAGCGCCAGCGGGGGACTCTCCTACAATGAGCAGTTCTTC. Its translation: CASSASGGLSYNEQFF. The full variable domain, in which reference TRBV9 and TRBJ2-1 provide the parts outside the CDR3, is DSGVTQTPKHLITATGQRVTLRCSPRSGDLSVYWYQQSLDQGLQFLIQYYNGEERAKGNILERFSAQQFPDLHSELNLSSLELGDSALYFCASSASGGLSYNEQFFGPGTRLTVL.

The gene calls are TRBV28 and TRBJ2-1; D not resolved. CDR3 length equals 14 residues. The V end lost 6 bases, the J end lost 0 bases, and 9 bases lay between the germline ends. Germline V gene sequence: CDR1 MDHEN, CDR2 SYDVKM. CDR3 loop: CASRSLGSYNEQFF. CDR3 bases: TGTGCCAGCAGAAGCCTAGGCTCCTACAATGAGCAGTTCTTC.

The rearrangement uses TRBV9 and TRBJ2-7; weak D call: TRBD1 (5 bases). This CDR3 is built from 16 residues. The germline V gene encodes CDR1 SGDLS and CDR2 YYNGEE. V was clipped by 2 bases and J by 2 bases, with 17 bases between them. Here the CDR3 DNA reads TGTGCCAGCAGCGTCACGGACATGTCCTACCCCTACGAGCAGTACTTC. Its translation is CASSVTDMSYPYEQYF.